A selection of T cell receptor beta chains follows, all from one sample in a study of cytomegalovirus exposure and HLA in healthy donors. Generated by immunoSEQ multiplex PCR, the TCRdb table keeps only in-frame clones and is missing some. The data hold about 200,000 clones, with 65% to 90% observed a single time. The specimen sequenced was PBMCs. The receptors were gathered from a young woman in good health and CMV-seronegative. Both conserved end residues are part of each CDR3. Each record gives: J gene, D gene, clone size, V gene, CDR3 DNA, CDR3 protein. A D gene is named only where the DNA matches it firmly. Size values are once, few and many counts, or a class for expanded clones, and some rows have none.

TRBJ2-7	TRBD1	-	TRBV30	TGTGCCTGGAACCCGGGACAGGGGCTCTACGAGCAGTACTTC	CAWNPGQGLYEQYF
TRBJ2-2	-	-	TRBV12-5	TGTGCTAGTGGTTTGGGCGGGAACACCGGGGAGCTGTTTTTT	CASGLGGNTGELFF
TRBJ2-7	TRBD1	-	TRBV27	TGTGCCAGCACGCTGGACAGGGGGCGGGACGAGCAGTACTTC	CASTLDRGRDEQYF
TRBJ1-2	-	-	TRBV7-8	TGTGCCAGCAGCCGAACAGCTTACTATGGCTACACCTTC	CASSRTAYYGYTF
TRBJ2-5	TRBD1	few	TRBV7-9	TGTGCCAGCAGCTCGACAGGGGGCCTGGAGACCCAGTACTTC	CASSSTGGLETQYF
TRBJ2-7	TRBD1	-	TRBV7-7	TGTGCTAGCAGCTACGGGACAGCCTACGGGCAGTACTTC	CASSYGTAYGQYF
TRBJ2-3	TRBD1	-	TRBV5-1	TGCGCCAGCAGCCCAGACAGGGGGGAAGGAGATACGCAGTATTTT	CASSPDRGEGDTQYF
TRBJ2-3	-	-	TRBV14	TGTGCCAGCAGCTCGAATATGCAGGGTGATACGCAGTATTTT	CASSSNMQGDTQYF
TRBJ2-3	-	-	TRBV14	TGTGCCAGCAGCAGCAGGGCCGACAACGAGAACACAGATACGCAGTATTTT	CASSSRADNENTDTQYF
TRBJ2-5	-	few	TRBV5-1	TGCGCCAGCAGCAGGGGGGAGGGTCTTGAGACCCAGTACTTC	CASSRGEGLETQYF
TRBJ2-7	-	-	TRBV11-2	TGTGCCAGCAGCTTAGAGGGGCGGGGCACGTACGAGCAGTACTTC	CASSLEGRGTYEQYF
TRBJ2-3	TRBD1	-	TRBV7-9	TGTGCCAGCAGCTTAAATGGACAGGGGAAGCAGTATTTT	CASSLNGQGKQYF
TRBJ1-5	-	once	TRBV15	TGTGCCACCAGCAGAGTTAATGCGGGACAGCCCCAGCATTTT	CATSRVNAGQPQHF
TRBJ1-5	-	-	TRBV28	TGTGCCAGCAGTTTATTCGAGAATCAGCCCCAGCATTTT	CASSLFENQPQHF
TRBJ2-3	TRBD2	-	TRBV19	TGTGCCAGTAGTAATATCATAGCGGGAAACACAGATACGCAGTATTTT	CASSNIIAGNTDTQYF
TRBJ1-2	-	-	TRBV4-1	TGCGCCAGCAGCCAAGAAGACAGTACCTATGGCTACACCTTC	CASSQEDSTYGYTF
TRBJ2-3	-	-	TRBV2	TGTGCCAGCAGTGTAGGGGTCGGAGTAGATACGCAGTATTTT	CASSVGVGVDTQYF
TRBJ1-4	TRBD1	-	TRBV2	TGTGCCAGCAGTCAGCAGGGGGCGCTGGGTGAAAAACTGTTTTTT	CASSQQGALGEKLFF
TRBJ1-1	-	-	TRBV6-1	TGTGCCAGCACTTCGACAGAAAGCACTGAAGCTTTCTTT	CASTSTESTEAFF
TRBJ2-1	-	-	TRBV6-5	TGTGCCAGCAGCTCCTGGCGGGGTCCGGATGAGCAGTTCTTC	CASSSWRGPDEQFF
TRBJ2-6	-	-	TRBV11-2	TGTGCCAGCAGCTTGACCCCCAGGGGATCTGGGGCCAACGGCCTGACTTTC	CASSLTPRGSGANGLTF
TRBJ1-2	-	few	TRBV9	TGTGCCAGCAGCGTAGACCCAGACAGTCACTATGGCTACACCTTC	CASSVDPDSHYGYTF
TRBJ1-1	TRBD1	-	TRBV6-1	TGTGCCAGCAGCGTACAGGGGGTGATCACTGAAGCTTTCTTT	CASSVQGVITEAFF
TRBJ2-5	-	-	TRBV29-1	TGCAGCGTTGTTCCCCGAGGGAGAAGAGAGACCCAGTACTTC	CSVVPRGRRETQYF
TRBJ1-1	TRBD1	-	TRBV6-6	TGTGCCAGCAGTTATCAGGGGGCGGGTGACACTGAAGCTTTCTTT	CASSYQGAGDTEAFF
TRBJ2-5	TRBD1	once	TRBV19	TGTGCCTCTGGGACAGTCCAAGAGACCCAGTACTTC	CASGTVQETQYF
TRBJ2-1	TRBD2	-	TRBV4-2	TGTGCCAGCAGCCAATCCTCCTGGACTAGCGGGAGTATCAATGAGCAGTTCTTC	CASSQSSWTSGSINEQFF
TRBJ2-5	-	-	TRBV6-1	TGTGCCAGCAAGGTCGGGGGGCGACGGGAGACCCAGTACTTC	CASKVGGRRETQYF
TRBJ2-3	-	-	TRBV28	TGTGCCAGCAGTTCCCGGACTCTAGTCACAGATACGCAGTATTTT	CASSSRTLVTDTQYF
TRBJ2-3	-	-	TRBV9	TGTGCCAGCAGCAGCCGGGACTGGCGAGATACGCAGTATTTT	CASSSRDWRDTQYF
TRBJ1-5	TRBD1	few	TRBV5-6	TGTGCCAGCAGCGTGGGACAGGGAAGAGGGCAGCCCCAGCATTTT	CASSVGQGRGQPQHF
TRBJ2-3	-	-	TRBV5-6	TGTGCCAGCAGCTTGGTGTATCCTAGCACAGATACGCAGTATTTT	CASSLVYPSTDTQYF
TRBJ1-1	-	-	TRBV7-3	TGTGCCAGCAGCTTAGCGGCCAGCAACACTGAAGCTTTCTTT	CASSLAASNTEAFF
TRBJ2-7	TRBD2	-	TRBV30	TGTGCCTGGAGGCCTAAACTAGCGGAAAGCTCCTACGAGCAGTACTTC	CAWRPKLAESSYEQYF
TRBJ1-1	-	few	TRBV4-1	TGCGCCAGCAGGACAGGAACCCTCTACACCTACACTGAAGCTTTCTTT	CASRTGTLYTYTEAFF
TRBJ2-7	TRBD1	-	TRBV6-4	TGTGCCAGCAGTGACCCGGGACAGGGCTCGTACGAGCAGTACTTC	CASSDPGQGSYEQYF
TRBJ2-1	-	-	TRBV5-1	TGCGCCAGCAGCCCAGAAGCGGGCTCCTACAATGAGCAGTTCTTC	CASSPEAGSYNEQFF
TRBJ1-2	-	once	TRBV11-2	TGTGCCAGCGGTAAGGACAGTCGGATCGGCTACACCTTC	CASGKDSRIGYTF
TRBJ2-6	-	-	TRBV5-6	TGTGCCAGCAGGCCAGGGGGGTCAAGATGGGGGGCCAACGTCCTGACTTTC	CASRPGGSRWGANVLTF
TRBJ1-2	-	-	TRBV6-5	TGTGCCAGCAGTTACTCGCGGGGATTTGTTTATGGCTACACCTTC	CASSYSRGFVYGYTF
TRBJ2-1	-	-	TRBV29-1	TGCAGCGTTGCCAGGGCCAATGAGCAGTTCTTC	CSVARANEQFF
TRBJ2-5	TRBD1	-	TRBV19	TGTGCCAGTAAGGCGACAGGGATAGAGACCCAGTACTTC	CASKATGIETQYF
TRBJ2-7	-	-	TRBV6-1	TGTGCCAGCAGTGAAGGAGGCTCGACCTACGAGCAGTACTTC	CASSEGGSTYEQYF
TRBJ1-1	-	-	TRBV4-1	TGCGCCAGCAGGCAAAAGTCGCGGGACACTGAAGCTTTCTTT	CASRQKSRDTEAFF
TRBJ2-2	-	few	TRBV4-1	TGCGCCAGCAGCTTGTGGAGCGGGTCCGGGGAGCTGTTTTTT	CASSLWSGSGELFF
TRBJ2-3	TRBD1	-	TRBV11-2	TGTGCCAGCAGGAGGGGACAGACGGATACGCAGTATTTT	CASRRGQTDTQYF
TRBJ1-1	-	-	TRBV5-1	TGCGCCAGCAGCTTGGGACAGGTGGATGAAGCTTTCTTT	CASSLGQVDEAFF
TRBJ2-1	TRBD2	few	TRBV7-8	TGTGCCAGCAGCTTAGCCAACCCTCTAGCGGCTTCCTACAATGAGCAGTTCTTC	CASSLANPLAASYNEQFF
TRBJ2-7	-	-	TRBV6-6	TGTGCCAGCAGTTACTCGATGGACAGCTCCTACGAGCAGTACTTC	CASSYSMDSSYEQYF
TRBJ1-3	TRBD1	-	TRBV6-6	TGTGCCAGCAGTTATCAGGGGGCGCTTGGAAACACCATATATTTT	CASSYQGALGNTIYF
TRBJ2-1	-	-	TRBV11-2	TGTGCCAGCAGCGGCCCTCAGGACAACAATGAGCAGTTCTTC	CASSGPQDNNEQFF
TRBJ2-5	-	-	TRBV28	TGTGCCAGCAGTTTTTTAGCAAACCAAGAGACCCAGTACTTC	CASSFLANQETQYF
TRBJ2-6	TRBD1	-	TRBV7-2	TGTGCCAGCAGCTCAAGGACAGGGCCCACCGGGGCCAACGTCCTGACTTTC	CASSSRTGPTGANVLTF
TRBJ2-5	TRBD2	-	TRBV5-1	TGCGCCAGCAGCGTTGGCGGGGGGTTCCAAGAGACCCAGTACTTC	CASSVGGGFQETQYF
TRBJ2-3	-	-	TRBV13	TGTGCCAGCAGCTTAGGCGGGGATACGCAGTATTTT	CASSLGGDTQYF
TRBJ2-3	TRBD2	-	TRBV4-1	TGCGCCAGCAGCCCTGGACTAGCGGGGGCTTGGGGGGATACGCAGTATTTT	CASSPGLAGAWGDTQYF
TRBJ1-1	-	-	TRBV5-1	TGCGCCAGCAGCTTCGTAACAGGGAACGAACCTCTAGGAGCTTTCTTT	CASSFVTGNEPLGAFF
TRBJ1-6	-	once	TRBV28	TGTGCCAGCAGACTAAGTCAAAACCCACTCCACTTT	CASRLSQNPLHF
TRBJ2-7	-	few	TRBV10-3	TGTGCCATCAGTGATTCGACTGGAGGCTACGAGCAGTACTTC	CAISDSTGGYEQYF
TRBJ2-7	-	-	TRBV5-1	TGCGCCAGCAGCTTGGCCGCTACAGGGACGTCCGACGAGCAGTACTTC	CASSLAATGTSDEQYF